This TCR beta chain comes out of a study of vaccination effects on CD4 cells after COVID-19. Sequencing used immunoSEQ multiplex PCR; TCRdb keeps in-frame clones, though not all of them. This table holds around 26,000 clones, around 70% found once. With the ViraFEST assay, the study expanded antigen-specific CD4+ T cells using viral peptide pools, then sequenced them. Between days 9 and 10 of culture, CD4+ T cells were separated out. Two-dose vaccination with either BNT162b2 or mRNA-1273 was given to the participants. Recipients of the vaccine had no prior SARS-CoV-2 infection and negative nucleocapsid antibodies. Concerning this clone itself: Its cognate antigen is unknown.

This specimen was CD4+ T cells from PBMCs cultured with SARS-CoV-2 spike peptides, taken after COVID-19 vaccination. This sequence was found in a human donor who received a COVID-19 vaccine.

The CDR3 nucleotides are TGTGCCAGCAGCCAACCTGAGGCTGACAATGAGCAGTTCTTC. It translates to CASSQPEADNEQFF. The genes are TRBV4-2 and TRBJ2-1; D unresolved. Per germline, CDR1 LGHNA and CDR2 YNFKEQ. This CDR3 is 14 amino acids long. V was shortened by 2 bases and J by 5 bases, with 10 bases between the two germline ends.